What follows are 16 T cell receptor beta chains derived from one specimen sequenced in a study of T-cell reconstitution after alpha-beta-depleted transplantation in children. Unique molecular identifiers were incorporated into the prepared TCRbeta library. TCRdb fed the PCR reads into MiXCR, producing one record per CDR3 protein. Altogether around 530,000 distinct CDR3 sequences are present, about 31% being singletons, with the ten largest covering around 2.5%. Source: PBMCs from the stem cell graft donor, taken from the stem cell graft. The receptors stem from a human donor who donated a stem cell graft to a child with aplastic anemia.

The V call is TRBV4-3, the J call TRBJ1-2; D remains ambiguous. CDR3 length: 14 residues. Trimming left V 1 base short and J 8 bases short, with 14 bases between. CDR1 is LGHNA and CDR2 is YSLEER in the germline V gene. The CDR3 is CASSQVALVGGYTF. CDR3 DNA: TGCGCCAGCAGCCAAGTGGCTTTGGTCGGAGGCTACACCTTC.

This clonotype was seen only a few times. The chain carries TRBV5-1 and TRBJ2-2, with 11 bases that match TRBD2. The CDR3 length is 19 residues. With V trimmed by 2 bases and J by 1 base, 10 bases remained unmatched. Germline V CDR1 and CDR2: SGHRS, YFSETQ. DNA of the CDR3: TGCGCCAGCAGCTTCACGACCGGGACTAGCGGAAAGAACACCGGGGAGCTGTTTTTT. Protein sequence: CASSFTTGTSGKNTGELFF. Full variable domain (rest looked up from reference TRBV5-1 and TRBJ2-2): KAGVTQTPRYLIKTRGQQVTLSCSPISGHRSVSWYQQTPGQGLQFLFEYFSETQRNKGNFPGRFSGRQFSNSRSEMNVSTLELGDSALYLCASSFTTGTSGKNTGELFFGEGSRLTVL.

The CDR3 DNA sequence: TGTGCCAGCAGTCCGACACTTAGCACAGATACGCAGTATTTT. Its translation: CASSPTLSTDTQYF. The J gene is TRBJ2-3, the V gene TRBV12-3 or TRBV12-4; no definite D call. The CDR3 runs 14 residues. Trimming stripped 5 bases from V and 0 bases from J, with 9 bases between.

This chain connects TRBV7-9 to TRBJ2-7; perhaps TRBD1 as D (6 bases). V lost 5 bases to trimming and J lost 7 bases, with 15 bases between them. The CDR3 sequence is 13 residues long. Germline V gene data show CDR1 as SEHNR and CDR2 as FQNEAQ (reference sequence). Written as DNA, the CDR3 is TGTGCCAGCAGCGCAGTCAGGGGTCAAGAGCAGTACTTC. It translates to CASSAVRGQEQYF.

The chain has TRBV6-1 and TRBJ1-2; TRBD1 aligns across 7 bases. CDR1 is MNHNS and CDR2 is SASEGT in the germline V gene. V trimming: 5 bases; J trimming: 4 bases; junction bases outside the gene matches: 10. The CDR3 runs to 15 residues. The CDR3 coding sequence is TGTGCCAGCAGTAATACAGGGGACGTGGGCTATGGCTACACCTTC. Amino acid sequence: CASSNTGDVGYGYTF.

This clonotype has only one observation. This chain uses TRBV6-1 with TRBJ2-3; D tentatively fits TRBD1 or TRBD2 (5 bases each). Looked up from germline, CDR1 is MNHNS and CDR2 is SASEGT. Trimming took 6 bases from V and 0 from J, leaving 22 bases between them. The CDR3 is 18 residues long. The CDR3 sequence is CASRKGVSGAHSTDTQYF. The CDR3 bases are TGTGCCAGCAGAAAAGGAGTGTCCGGGGCCCATAGCACAGATACGCAGTATTTT.

This clonotype turned up a few times. J is TRBJ1-2 and V is TRBV10-3; 9 bases line up with TRBD1. This CDR3 comprises 16 residues. CDR1 is ENHRY and CDR2 is SYGVKD in the germline V gene. Trimming at V came to 1 base and at J to 4 bases, leaving 7 bases not matched to a gene. The CDR3 loop reads CAISEFSRQGGYGYTF. In nucleotides, the CDR3 is TGTGCCATCAGTGAGTTCTCTCGACAGGGGGGCTATGGCTACACCTTC.

The chain joins TRBV7-2 to TRBJ2-1; possibly TRBD2 for D (6 bases). Trimming removed 3 bases at V and 8 bases at J, with 14 bases between. Looked up from germline, CDR1 is SGHTA and CDR2 is FQGNSA. The CDR3 totals 14 residues. The CDR3 region is CASSFRASAHEQFF. The CDR3 DNA is TGTGCCAGCAGCTTCCGGGCTAGCGCCCATGAGCAGTTCTTC.

The table lists this clonotype with a few counts. The chain has TRBV6-1 and TRBJ2-7; the match to TRBD1 covers 10 bases. CDR1 is MNHNS and CDR2 is SASEGT in the germline V gene. The trim removed 7 bases at V and 3 bases at J, leaving 9 bases unmatched. CDR3 length equals 15 residues. The CDR3 DNA is TGTGCCAGCAAATCCCCGGGACAGGGGTTCTACGAGCAGTACTTC. This translates into CASKSPGQGFYEQYF.

The chain carries TRBV7-2 and TRBJ2-2, with D uncertain. Germline loops: CDR1 SGHTA, CDR2 FQGNSA. V shed 5 bases and J shed 2 bases, with 15 bases lying between them. This CDR3 region has 16 residues. CDR3 DNA: TGTGCCAGCAGCCCCCCCCGGGTCCTCAACACCGGGGAGCTGTTTTTT. Its translation is CASSPPRVLNTGELFF.

The chain links TRBV13 to TRBJ1-4; D not resolved. The CDR3 is 13 amino acids. CDR1 PRHDT and CDR2 FYEKMQ come from the germline V gene (reference sequence). The ends were cut back, 2 bases at V and 7 bases at J, with 8 bases in the middle. The CDR3 DNA sequence: TGTGCCAGCAGCTTACTAGGGAGTGAAAAACTGTTTTTT. This codes for CASSLLGSEKLFF. Full variable domain (outside the CDR3, taken from reference TRBV13 and TRBJ1-4): AAGVIQSPRHLIKEKRETATLKCYPIPRHDTVYWYQQGPGQDPQFLISFYEKMQSDKGSIPDRFSAQQFSDYHSELNMSSLELGDSALYFCASSLLGSEKLFFGSGTQLSVL.

The genes are TRBV20-1 and TRBJ2-1; 10 bases match TRBD2. This CDR3 has 15 amino acids. The germline V gene has CDR1 DFQATT and CDR2 SNEGSKA (reference sequence). Trimming took 6 bases from V and 5 from J; bases not matched to a gene: 10. The CDR3, as DNA: TGCAGTGCCGGAGGAGCGGGAGGGTTCAACAATGAGCAGTTCTTC. Translation: CSAGGAGGFNNEQFF.

The genes are TRBV7-9 and TRBJ1-4; 8 bases fit TRBD1. The CDR3 is made up of 13 amino acids. Germline lookup yields CDR1 SEHNR and CDR2 FQNEAQ (reference sequence). V lost 3 bases to trimming and J lost 10 bases; unmatched junction nucleotides: 4. CDR3 DNA: TGTGCCAGCAGCTTGGGACAGGCAACAAAACTGTTTTTT. Translated: CASSLGQATKLFF.

This chain links TRBV20-1 with TRBJ2-1; TRBD2 matches 11 bases. CDR3 size: 17 residues. The germline gives CDR1 DFQATT, CDR2 SNEGSKA (reference sequence). J gave up 5 bases and V 1 base, and 10 bases lay outside the gene matches. The CDR3 DNA follows: TGCAGTGCTAGAGGACTTACTAGCGGGAGCACCGACAATGAGCAGTTCTTC. Translated: CSARGLTSGSTDNEQFF.

This clonotype was detected ten times or more. This chain joins TRBV7-9 and TRBJ2-7; D tentatively reads TRBD1 or TRBD2 (5 bases each). The length of the CDR3 is 12 residues. Germline CDR1 is SEHNR and CDR2 is FQNEAQ (reference sequence). V lost 4 bases and J 6 bases, leaving 10 bases between the germline ends. The CDR3 bases are TGTGCCAGCAGCTCCAAGGGGACCGAGCAGTACTTC. Its translation: CASSSKGTEQYF.

This clonotype was recorded a few times. This chain uses TRBV5-1 with TRBJ2-7, with D unclear. The V end lost 4 bases, the J end lost 2 bases, and 7 bases lay between the germline ends. CDR1 is SGHRS and CDR2 is YFSETQ in the germline V gene. This CDR3 is 12 amino acids long. The CDR3 spells CASSPRTYEQYV. The CDR3 DNA reads as TGCGCCAGCAGCCCTCGGACCTACGAGCAGTACGTC.